The clone carrying this T cell receptor beta chain was counted between two and nine times. What it binds is not known. The data originate from a study of shared clonotypes between healthy human individuals. Study-wide findings and caveats: Limited genetic and exposure-history diversity came from having few donors.

All donors were healthy HIV-negative adults lacking recent acute infections or vaccinations. The CDR3 has 13 amino acids. Between the trimmed V and J ends, which lost 3 bases and 0 bases, there was a span of 4 bases. Germline CDR1 and CDR2: SGHNT and YYREEE (reference sequence). Produced via immunoSEQ multiplex PCR; TCRdb's table is partial and in-frame only. The sample carries roughly 700,000 clones, around 72% recorded once. The sequence was collected from a woman in her thirties in good health. The source material was memory CD4+ T cells sorted from blood. Subset here: CD45RA-negative fraction. The chain is built from TRBV5-4 and TRBJ1-3; D unresolved. The CDR3 DNA reads as TGTGCCAGCAGCTGGGGCTCTGGAAACACCATATATTTT. Amino acid sequence: CASSWGSGNTIYF.